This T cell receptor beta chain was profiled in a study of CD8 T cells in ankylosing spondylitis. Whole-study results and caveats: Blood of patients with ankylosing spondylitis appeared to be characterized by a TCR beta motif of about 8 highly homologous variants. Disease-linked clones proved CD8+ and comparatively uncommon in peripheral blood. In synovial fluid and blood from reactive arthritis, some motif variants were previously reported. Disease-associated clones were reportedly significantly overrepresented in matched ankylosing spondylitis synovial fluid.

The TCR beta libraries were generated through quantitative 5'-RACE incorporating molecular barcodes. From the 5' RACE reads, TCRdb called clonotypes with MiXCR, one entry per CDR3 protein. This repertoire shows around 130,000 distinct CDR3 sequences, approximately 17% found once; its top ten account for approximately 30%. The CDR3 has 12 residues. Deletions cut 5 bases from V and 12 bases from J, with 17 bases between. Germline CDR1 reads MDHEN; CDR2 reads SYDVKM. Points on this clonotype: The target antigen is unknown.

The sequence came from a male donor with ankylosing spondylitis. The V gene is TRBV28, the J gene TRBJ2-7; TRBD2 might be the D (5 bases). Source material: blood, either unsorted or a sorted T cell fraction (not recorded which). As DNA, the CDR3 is TGTGCCAGCAGTCCGGACGGCGTCGAGGGGTACTTC. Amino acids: CASSPDGVEGYF.